Below are 14 T cell receptor beta chains sequenced from a single sample in a study of Ad26.COV2.S vaccination and SARS-CoV-2 variants. Treatment specified: 19 received Ad26.COV2.S at low or high dose, single or two shots; 5 received placebo; per-sample allocation not given. Specimens were obtained on day 63 following the first vaccine or placebo injection. This table comes from immunoSEQ multiplex PCR, and its TCRdb copy is limited to in-frame clones, with some not included. Of more than 300,000 clones listed, less than 90% were seen once; the top ten hold 6.4%. The starting material was peripheral blood, obtained in a trial of Ad26.COV2.S vaccine versus placebo. Every receptor here comes from a person aged 18-65 years who received the Ad26.COV2.S COVID-19 vaccine or a placebo.

This clone was picked up one time. The chain recombines TRBV9 with TRBJ2-7; 8 bases line up with TRBD1. The CDR3 sequence is 15 residues long. V shed 2 bases and J 1 base; nucleotides not matched to a gene: 5. Germline CDR1 SGDLS, CDR2 YYNGEE. This chain's CDR3 is CASSVLGQGSYEQYF. As DNA, the CDR3 is TGTGCCAGCAGCGTCCTTGGACAGGGATCCTACGAGCAGTACTTC. The full variable domain, rest sourced from reference TRBV9 and TRBJ2-7, is DSGVTQTPKHLITATGQRVTLRCSPRSGDLSVYWYQQSLDQGLQFLIQYYNGEERAKGNILERFSAQQFPDLHSELNLSSLELGDSALYFCASSVLGQGSYEQYFGPGTRLTVT.

The chain joins TRBV7-2 to TRBJ2-1; D possibly matches TRBD1 or TRBD2 (5 bases each). Germline values: CDR1 SGHTA, CDR2 FQGNSA. The V and J ends lost 5 bases and 7 bases respectively, with 15 bases between them. This CDR3 has 14 residues. The CDR3 protein is CASSIRTGPNEQFF. In DNA, the CDR3 is TGTGCCAGCAGCATACGGACGGGACCGAATGAGCAGTTCTTC.

The V gene is TRBV2, the J gene TRBJ1-1; TRBD1 aligns across 7 bases. The length of the CDR3 is 15 residues. Germline values: CDR1 SNHLY, CDR2 FYNNEI. Trimming at V came to 5 bases and at J to 0 bases, leaving 6 bases not matched to a gene. CDR3 region: CASSSLTGLNTEAFF. CDR3 nucleotides: TGTGCCAGCAGTTCTCTGACAGGGCTGAACACTGAAGCTTTCTTT.

This chain uses TRBV5-4 with TRBJ2-2; D not resolved. The CDR3 spans 16 residues. CDR1 and CDR2 (germline): SGHNT, YYREEE (reference sequence). With 6 bases removed from V and 4 bases from J, the gap between germline ends came to 19 bases. The CDR3 DNA sequence: TGTGCCAGCACCTCCCGGAGCACATACTTCACCGGGGAGCTGTTTTTT. This encodes CASTSRSTYFTGELFF.

This clone has only one observation. V usage is TRBV2 and J usage is TRBJ1-5, with D maybe TRBD1 (6 bases). This CDR3 contains 20 residues. V was shortened by 6 bases and J by 0 bases, with 27 bases between the two germline ends. Per the germline V gene, CDR1 is SNHLY and CDR2 is FYNNEI. CDR3: CASSHDRQDTSLYSNQPQHF. CDR3 nucleotides: TGTGCCAGCAGCCACGACCGACAGGATACATCACTCTATAGCAATCAGCCCCAGCATTTT.

The chain combines TRBV7-3 with TRBJ2-2; TRBD1 aligns across 8 bases. The CDR3 is made up of 16 amino acids. The V gene's germline CDR1 is SGHTA and CDR2 FQGTGA. After removal of 3 bases from V and 0 bases from J, the junction contained 3 bases not matched to a gene. The CDR3 sequence: CASSFTGGSNTGELFF. In DNA, the CDR3 is TGTGCCAGCAGCTTTACAGGGGGATCGAACACCGGGGAGCTGTTTTTT.

This chain uses TRBV7-8 with TRBJ2-3; 9 bases map to TRBD1. The CDR3 totals 15 residues. In germline, CDR1 is SGHVS, CDR2 FQNEAQ. J was trimmed by 4 bases and V by 8 bases; bases with no gene match: 10. The CDR3 bases are TGTGCCAGCCGGAAGCTGGACAGGGGTGCAGATACGCAGTATTTT. As protein: CASRKLDRGADTQYF.

This chain links TRBV7-2 with TRBJ2-7, with D uncertain. CDR3 size: 15 residues. The V end was cut by 1 base, the J end by 0 bases, with 10 bases between. Per the germline V gene, CDR1 is SGHTA and CDR2 is FQGNSA. The CDR3 spells CASSLGFAASYEQYF. CDR3 bases: TGTGCCAGCAGCTTAGGGTTTGCCGCCTCCTACGAGCAGTACTTC.

This clone showed up just a few times. The CDR3: CASSGTGQSLANSPLHF. As DNA, the CDR3 is TGTGCCAGTAGTGGGACAGGGCAGTCGTTGGCGAATTCACCCCTCCACTTT. The chain couples TRBV19 to TRBJ1-6; 9 bases align to TRBD1. The CDR3 is 17 amino acids. After removal of 5 bases from V and 7 bases from J, the junction contained 12 bases not matched to a gene. Germline-derived CDR1 and CDR2 are LNHDA and SQIVND (reference sequence).

The chain carries TRBV27 and TRBJ2-5; no firm D call. Germline CDR1 is MNHEY and CDR2 is SMNVEV (reference sequence). V lost 5 bases, J lost 8 bases, and 12 bases lay in between. This CDR3 is 12 amino acids long. The CDR3 bases are TGTGCCAGCAGTCTCCAACACGGTACCCAGTACTTC. Translating it yields CASSLQHGTQYF.

The chain has TRBV6-2 or TRBV6-3 and TRBJ2-3; the D gene is possibly TRBD1 (5 bases). V lost 0 bases to trimming and J lost 6 bases, with 10 bases between them. The CDR3 extends over 14 amino acids. The germline CDR1 and CDR2 sequences are MNHEY and SVGEGT. This chain's CDR3 is CASSYSAGSDTQYF. The CDR3 DNA reads as TGTGCCAGCAGTTACTCGGCAGGGTCGGATACGCAGTATTTT.

This clone occurred a few times. J is TRBJ1-5 and V is TRBV2, with 10 bases matching TRBD1. Germline V gives CDR1 SNHLY, CDR2 FYNNEI. V was clipped by 8 bases and J by 7 bases; unmatched bases: 11. CDR3 length: 15 residues. CDR3 sequence reads: CASGRQGAREQPQHF. The DNA for the CDR3 is TGTGCCAGCGGACGACAGGGGGCGCGAGAACAGCCCCAGCATTTT.

The rearrangement joins TRBV11-3 to TRBJ2-1; 9 bases match TRBD2. V was pared by 0 bases and J by 6 bases, with 9 bases of the junction left unmatched. The CDR3 has 17 residues. Germline CDR1 SGHNT, CDR2 YENEEA. The CDR3 sequence is CASSLDLGGLASNEQFF. The CDR3 region has the DNA TGTGCCAGCAGCTTAGATCTGGGGGGACTAGCCTCCAATGAGCAGTTCTTC. Drawing the rest from reference TRBV11-3 and TRBJ2-1, the complete variable domain is EAGVVQSPRYKIIEKKQPVAFWCNPISGHNTLYWYLQNLGQGPELLIRYENEEAVDDSQLPKDRFSAERLKGVDSTLKIQPAELGDSAVYLCASSLDLGGLASNEQFFGPGTRLTVL.

A single count supports this clone. Written as DNA, the CDR3 is TGCAGTCCAACTAATCAGCCCCAGCATTTT. Protein: CSPTNQPQHF. This rearrangement joins TRBV29-1 to TRBJ1-5, with D hard to call. There are 10 residues in the CDR3. CDR1 and CDR2 from the germline V gene are SQVTM and ANQGSEA.